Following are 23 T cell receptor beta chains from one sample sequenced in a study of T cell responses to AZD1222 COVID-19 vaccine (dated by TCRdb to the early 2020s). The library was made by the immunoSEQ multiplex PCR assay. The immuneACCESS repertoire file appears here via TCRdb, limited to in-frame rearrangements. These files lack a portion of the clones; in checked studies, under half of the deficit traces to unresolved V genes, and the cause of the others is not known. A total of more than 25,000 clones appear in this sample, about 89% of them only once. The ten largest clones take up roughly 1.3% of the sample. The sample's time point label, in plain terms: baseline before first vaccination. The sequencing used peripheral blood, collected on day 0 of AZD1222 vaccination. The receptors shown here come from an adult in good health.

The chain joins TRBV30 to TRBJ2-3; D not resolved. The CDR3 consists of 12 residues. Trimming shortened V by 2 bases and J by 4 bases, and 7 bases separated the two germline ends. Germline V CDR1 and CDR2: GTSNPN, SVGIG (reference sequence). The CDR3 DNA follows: TGTGCCTGGAGTTGGGTTGCAGATACGCAGTATTTT. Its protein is CAWSWVADTQYF.

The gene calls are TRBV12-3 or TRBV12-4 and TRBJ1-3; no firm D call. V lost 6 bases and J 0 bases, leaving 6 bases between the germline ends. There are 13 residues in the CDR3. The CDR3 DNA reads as TGTGCCAGCAGCAAAAGCTCTGGAAACACCATATATTTT. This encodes CASSKSSGNTIYF.

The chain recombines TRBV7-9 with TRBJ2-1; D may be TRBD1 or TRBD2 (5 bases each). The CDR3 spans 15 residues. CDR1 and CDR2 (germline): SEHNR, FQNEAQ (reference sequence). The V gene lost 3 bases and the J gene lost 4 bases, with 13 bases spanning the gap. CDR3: CASSFSGTGYNEQFF. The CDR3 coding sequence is TGTGCCAGCAGCTTCTCCGGGACCGGTTACAATGAGCAGTTCTTC.

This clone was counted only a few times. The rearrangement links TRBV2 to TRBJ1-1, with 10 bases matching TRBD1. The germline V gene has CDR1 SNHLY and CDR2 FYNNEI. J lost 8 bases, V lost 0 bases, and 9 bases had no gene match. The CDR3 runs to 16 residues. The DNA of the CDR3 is TGTGCCAGCAGTGAAGCGAGGTTCGGGACAGGGGACGAAGCTTTCTTT. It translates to CASSEARFGTGDEAFF.

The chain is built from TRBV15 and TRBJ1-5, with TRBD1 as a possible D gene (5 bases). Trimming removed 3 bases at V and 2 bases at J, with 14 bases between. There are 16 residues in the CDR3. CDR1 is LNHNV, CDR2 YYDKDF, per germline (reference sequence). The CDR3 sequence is CATSRNRDLRNQPQHF. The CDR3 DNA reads TGTGCCACCAGCAGGAACCGGGACCTTCGCAATCAGCCCCAGCATTTT.

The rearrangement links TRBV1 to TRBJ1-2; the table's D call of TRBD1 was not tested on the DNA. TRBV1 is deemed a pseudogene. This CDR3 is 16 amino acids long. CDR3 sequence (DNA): TGCACCAGCAGCCAAGATGGTCGACGCAGACAGGGTGGCTACACCTTC. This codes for CTSSQDGRRRQGGYTF.

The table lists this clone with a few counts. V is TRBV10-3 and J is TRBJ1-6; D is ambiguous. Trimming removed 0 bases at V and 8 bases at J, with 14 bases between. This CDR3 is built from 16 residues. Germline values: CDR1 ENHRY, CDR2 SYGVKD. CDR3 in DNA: TGTGCCATCAGTGAGTCTGGAGGGTCAGCCTATTCACCCCTCCACTTT. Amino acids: CAISESGGSAYSPLHF.

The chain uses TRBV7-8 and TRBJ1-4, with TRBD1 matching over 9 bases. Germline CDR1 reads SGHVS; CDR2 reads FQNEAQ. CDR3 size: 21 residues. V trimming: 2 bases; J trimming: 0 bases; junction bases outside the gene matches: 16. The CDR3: CASSLLIGTGSRSATNEKLFF. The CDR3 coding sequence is TGTGCCAGCAGCTTATTAATTGGGACAGGGAGCAGGTCCGCAACTAATGAAAAACTGTTTTTT.

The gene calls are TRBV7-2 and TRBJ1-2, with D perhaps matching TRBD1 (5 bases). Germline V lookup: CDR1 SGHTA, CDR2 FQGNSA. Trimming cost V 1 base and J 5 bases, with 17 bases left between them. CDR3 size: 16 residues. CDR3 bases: TGTGCCAGCAGCTTAGGAAGGCAAGGGGCGGGTTATGGCTACACCTTC. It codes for CASSLGRQGAGYGYTF.

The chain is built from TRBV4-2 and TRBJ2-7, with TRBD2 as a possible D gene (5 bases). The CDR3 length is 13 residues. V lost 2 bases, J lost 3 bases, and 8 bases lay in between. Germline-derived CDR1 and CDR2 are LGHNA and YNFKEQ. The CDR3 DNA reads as TGTGCCAGCAGCCAACTAGCTAACTACGAGCAGTACTTC. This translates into CASSQLANYEQYF.

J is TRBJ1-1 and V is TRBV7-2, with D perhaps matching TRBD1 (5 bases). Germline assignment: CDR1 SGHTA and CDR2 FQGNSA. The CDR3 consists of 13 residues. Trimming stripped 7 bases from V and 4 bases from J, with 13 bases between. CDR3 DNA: TGTGCCAGCAAGGGGCAGGCCTCCACTGAAGCTTTCTTT. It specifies CASKGQASTEAFF.

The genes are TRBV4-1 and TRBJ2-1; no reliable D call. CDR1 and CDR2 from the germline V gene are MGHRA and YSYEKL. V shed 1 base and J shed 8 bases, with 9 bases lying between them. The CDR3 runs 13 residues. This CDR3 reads CASSQAVDDEQFF. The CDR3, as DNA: TGCGCCAGCAGCCAAGCAGTTGATGATGAGCAGTTCTTC.

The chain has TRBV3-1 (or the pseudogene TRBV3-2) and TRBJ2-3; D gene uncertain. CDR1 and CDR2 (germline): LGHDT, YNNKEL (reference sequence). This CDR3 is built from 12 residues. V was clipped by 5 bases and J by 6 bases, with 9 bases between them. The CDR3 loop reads CASSEMGDTQYF. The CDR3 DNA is TGTGCCAGCAGCGAAATGGGGGATACGCAGTATTTT.

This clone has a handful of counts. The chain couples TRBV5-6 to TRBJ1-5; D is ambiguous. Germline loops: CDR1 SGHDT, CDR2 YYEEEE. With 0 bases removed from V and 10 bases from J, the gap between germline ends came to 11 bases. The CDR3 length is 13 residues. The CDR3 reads CASSLGSVGPQHF. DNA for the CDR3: TGTGCCAGCAGCTTGGGGTCAGTCGGCCCCCAGCATTTT.

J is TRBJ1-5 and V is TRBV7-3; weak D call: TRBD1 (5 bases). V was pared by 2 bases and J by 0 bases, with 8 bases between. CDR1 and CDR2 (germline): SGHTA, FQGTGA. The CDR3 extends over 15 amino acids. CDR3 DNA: TGTGCCAGCAGCTTAGGCGGGGGTAGCAATCAGCCCCAGCATTTT. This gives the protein CASSLGGGSNQPQHF. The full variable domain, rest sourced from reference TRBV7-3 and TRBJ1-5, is GAGVSQTPSNKVTEKGKYVELRCDPISGHTALYWYRQSLGQGPEFLIYFQGTGAADDSGLPNDRFFAVRPEGSVSTLKIQRTERGDSAVYLCASSLGGGSNQPQHFGDGTRLSIL.

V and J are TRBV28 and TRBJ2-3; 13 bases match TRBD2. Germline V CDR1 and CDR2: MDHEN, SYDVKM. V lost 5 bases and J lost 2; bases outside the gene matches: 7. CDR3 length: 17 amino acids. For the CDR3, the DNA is TGTGCCAGCAGTCCTTGGACTAGCGGGGGACACACAGATACGCAGTATTTT. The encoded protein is CASSPWTSGGHTDTQYF.

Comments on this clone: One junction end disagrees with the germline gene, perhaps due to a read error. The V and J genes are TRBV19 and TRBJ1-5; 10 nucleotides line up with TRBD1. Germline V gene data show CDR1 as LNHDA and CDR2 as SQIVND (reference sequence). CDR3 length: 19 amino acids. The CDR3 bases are TGTGCCAGTAGTCTAGACCGGGACAGGGGAGAGGATAGCAATCAGCCCCAGCATTTT. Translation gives CASSLDRDRGEDSNQPQHF.

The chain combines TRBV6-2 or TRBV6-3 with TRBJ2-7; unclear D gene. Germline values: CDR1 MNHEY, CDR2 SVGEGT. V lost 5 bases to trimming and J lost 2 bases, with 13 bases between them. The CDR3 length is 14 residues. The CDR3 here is CASSRDWRAYEQYF. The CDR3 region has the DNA TGTGCCAGCAGTCGTGACTGGCGAGCCTACGAGCAGTACTTC.

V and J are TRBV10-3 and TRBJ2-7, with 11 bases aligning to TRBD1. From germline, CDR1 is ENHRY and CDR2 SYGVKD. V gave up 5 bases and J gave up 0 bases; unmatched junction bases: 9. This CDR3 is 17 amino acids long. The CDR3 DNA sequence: TGTGCCATCAGTAGAAACCCGGGACAGGGGGGCTCCTACGAGCAGTACTTC. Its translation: CAISRNPGQGGSYEQYF.

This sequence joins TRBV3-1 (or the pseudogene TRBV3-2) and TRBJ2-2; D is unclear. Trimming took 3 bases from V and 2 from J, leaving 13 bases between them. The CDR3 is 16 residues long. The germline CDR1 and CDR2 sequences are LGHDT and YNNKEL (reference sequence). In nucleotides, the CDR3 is TGTGCCAGCAGCCATAGTGGGTGGGCCAACACCGGGGAGCTGTTTTTT. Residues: CASSHSGWANTGELFF.

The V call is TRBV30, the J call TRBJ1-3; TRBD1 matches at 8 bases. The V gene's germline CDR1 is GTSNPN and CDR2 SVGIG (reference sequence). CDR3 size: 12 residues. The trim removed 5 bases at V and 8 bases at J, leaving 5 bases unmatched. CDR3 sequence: CAWGDRPDTIYF. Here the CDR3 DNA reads TGTGCCTGGGGGGACAGGCCGGACACCATATATTTT.

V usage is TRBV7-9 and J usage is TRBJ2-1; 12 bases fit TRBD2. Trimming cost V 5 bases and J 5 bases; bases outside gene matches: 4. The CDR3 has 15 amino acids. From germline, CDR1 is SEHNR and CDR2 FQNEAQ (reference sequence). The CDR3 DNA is TGTGCCAGCAGCGAGGGACTAGCGGGCAACAATGAGCAGTTCTTC. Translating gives CASSEGLAGNNEQFF.

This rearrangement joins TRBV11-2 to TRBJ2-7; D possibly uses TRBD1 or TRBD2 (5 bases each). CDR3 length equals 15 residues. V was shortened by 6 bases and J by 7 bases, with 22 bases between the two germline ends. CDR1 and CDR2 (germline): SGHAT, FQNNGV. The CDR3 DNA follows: TGTGCCAGCAGTAAGGACTGGGGGTCTATGCAAGAGCAGTACTTC. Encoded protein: CASSKDWGSMQEQYF.